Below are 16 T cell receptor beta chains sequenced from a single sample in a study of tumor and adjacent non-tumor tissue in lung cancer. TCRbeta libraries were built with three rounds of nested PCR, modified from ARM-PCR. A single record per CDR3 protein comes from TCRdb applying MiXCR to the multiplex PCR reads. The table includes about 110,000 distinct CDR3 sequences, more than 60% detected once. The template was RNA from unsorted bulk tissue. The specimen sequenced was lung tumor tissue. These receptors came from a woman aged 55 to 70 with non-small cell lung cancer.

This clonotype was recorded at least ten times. The CDR3 coding sequence is TGCAGCGTGGCGACAGGGGGTAAACAGCCCCAGCATTTT. Translating gives CSVATGGKQPQHF. The chain is built from TRBV29-1 and TRBJ1-5, with 9 bases matching TRBD1. Germline values: CDR1 SQVTM, CDR2 ANQGSEA. The length of the CDR3 is 13 residues. With 6 bases clipped from V and 7 bases from J, the junction kept 7 bases outside the gene matches.

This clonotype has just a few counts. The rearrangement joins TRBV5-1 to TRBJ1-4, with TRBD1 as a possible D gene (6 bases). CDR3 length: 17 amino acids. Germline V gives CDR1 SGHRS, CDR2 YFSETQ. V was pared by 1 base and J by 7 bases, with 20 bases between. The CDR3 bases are TGCGCCAGCAGCTTGACCGGGCAACAAGACAGGTGTGAAAAACTGTTTTTT. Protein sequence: CASSLTGQQDRCEKLFF.

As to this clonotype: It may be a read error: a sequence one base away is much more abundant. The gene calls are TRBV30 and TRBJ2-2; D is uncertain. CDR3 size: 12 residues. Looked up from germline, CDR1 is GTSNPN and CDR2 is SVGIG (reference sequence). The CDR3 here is CTWSLKTGELFF. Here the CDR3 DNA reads TGTACCTGGAGTTTAAAGACCGGGGAGCTGTTTTTT.

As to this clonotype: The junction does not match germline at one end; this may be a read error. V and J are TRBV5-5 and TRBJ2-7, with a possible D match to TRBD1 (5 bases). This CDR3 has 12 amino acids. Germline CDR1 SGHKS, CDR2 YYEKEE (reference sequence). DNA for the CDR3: TGTGCCAGCAGTCTGGCAGGGTTCGAGCGGTACTTC. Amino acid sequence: CASSLAGFERYF.

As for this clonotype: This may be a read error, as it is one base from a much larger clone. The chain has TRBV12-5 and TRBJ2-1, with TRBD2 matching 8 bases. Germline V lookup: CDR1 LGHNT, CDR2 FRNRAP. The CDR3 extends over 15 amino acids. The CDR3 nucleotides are TGTGCTAGTGGCCGATCCGGGACTAGATACAATGAGCAGTTGTTC. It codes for CASGRSGTRYNEQLF.

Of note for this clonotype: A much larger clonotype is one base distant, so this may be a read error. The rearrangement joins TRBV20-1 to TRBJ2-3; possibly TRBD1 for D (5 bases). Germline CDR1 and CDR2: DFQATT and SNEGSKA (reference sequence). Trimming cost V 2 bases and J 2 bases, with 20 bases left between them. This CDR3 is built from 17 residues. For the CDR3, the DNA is TGCAGTGCTAGACCTCAGGGCTACGGTCATAACACAGATACGCAGTATTTT. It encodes CSARPQGYGHNTDTQYF.

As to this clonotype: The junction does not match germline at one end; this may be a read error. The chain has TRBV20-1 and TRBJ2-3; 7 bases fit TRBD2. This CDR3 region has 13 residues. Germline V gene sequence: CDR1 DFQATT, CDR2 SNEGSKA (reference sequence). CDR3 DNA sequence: TGCAGTGCCCCAGCGGGGAGCATAGATACGCAGTATTTT. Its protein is CSAPAGSIDTQYF.

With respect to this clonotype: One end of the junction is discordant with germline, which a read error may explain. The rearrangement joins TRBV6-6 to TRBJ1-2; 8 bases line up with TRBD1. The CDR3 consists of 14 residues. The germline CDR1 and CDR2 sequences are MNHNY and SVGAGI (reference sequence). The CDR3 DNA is TGTGTCAGCAGACAGGGGCGGCCCCAGGATGGCTACACCTTC. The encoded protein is CVSRQGRPQDGYTF.

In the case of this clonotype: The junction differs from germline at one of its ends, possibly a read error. The CDR3 bases are TGTCCCAGCAAGGAGGGCAGGGGAAACACTCAAGCTTTCTTT. It specifies CPSKEGRGNTQAFF. V gene TRBV6-5 combines with J gene TRBJ1-1, with D possibly matching TRBD1 (6 bases). Germline CDR1 is MNHEY and CDR2 is SVGAGI. The CDR3 totals 14 residues.

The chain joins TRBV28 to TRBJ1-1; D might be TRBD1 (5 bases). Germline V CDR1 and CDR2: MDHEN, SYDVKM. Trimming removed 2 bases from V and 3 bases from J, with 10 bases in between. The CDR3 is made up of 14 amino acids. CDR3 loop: CASSLPQGYTEAFF. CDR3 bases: TGTGCCAGCAGTTTACCCCAGGGATACACTGAAGCTTTCTTT.

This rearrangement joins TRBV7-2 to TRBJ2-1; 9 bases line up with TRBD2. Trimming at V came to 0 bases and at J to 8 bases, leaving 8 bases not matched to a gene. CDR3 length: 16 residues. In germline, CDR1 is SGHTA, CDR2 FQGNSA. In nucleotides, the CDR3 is TGTGCCAGCAGCTTAGCTCGGCTAGCGGGAAACTATGAGCAGTTCTTC. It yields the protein CASSLARLAGNYEQFF.

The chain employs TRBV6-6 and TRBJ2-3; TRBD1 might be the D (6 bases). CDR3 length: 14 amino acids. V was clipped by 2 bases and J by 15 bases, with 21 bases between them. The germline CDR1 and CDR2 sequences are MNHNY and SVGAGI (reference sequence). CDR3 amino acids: CASSYGLQGNTLYF. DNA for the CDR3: TGTGCCAGCAGTTACGGGTTGCAGGGGAATACGCTATATTTT.

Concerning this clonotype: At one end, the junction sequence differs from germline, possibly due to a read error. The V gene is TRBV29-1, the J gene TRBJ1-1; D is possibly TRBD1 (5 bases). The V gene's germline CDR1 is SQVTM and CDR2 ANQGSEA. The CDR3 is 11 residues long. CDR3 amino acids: CGGWEGTEALF. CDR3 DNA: TGCGGGGGTTGGGAGGGGACTGAAGCCCTCTTT.

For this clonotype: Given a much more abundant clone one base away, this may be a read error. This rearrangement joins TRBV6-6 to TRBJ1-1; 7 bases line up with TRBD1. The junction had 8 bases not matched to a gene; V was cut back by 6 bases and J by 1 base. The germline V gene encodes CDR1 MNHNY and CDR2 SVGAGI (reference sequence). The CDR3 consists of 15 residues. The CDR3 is CASSDHRGRNTEAFF. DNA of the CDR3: TGTGCCAGCAGCGACCACAGGGGCAGGAACACTGAAGCTTTCTTT.

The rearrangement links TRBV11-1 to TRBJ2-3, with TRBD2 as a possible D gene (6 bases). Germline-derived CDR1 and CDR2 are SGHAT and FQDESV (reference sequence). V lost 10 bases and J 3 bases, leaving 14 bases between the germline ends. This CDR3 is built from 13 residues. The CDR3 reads CANCRAGTDTQYF. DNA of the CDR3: TGTGCCAACTGCCGGGCGGGAACAGATACGCAGTATTTT. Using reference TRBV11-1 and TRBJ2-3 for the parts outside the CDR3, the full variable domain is EAEVAQSPRYKITEKSQAVAFWCDPISGHATLYWYRQILGQGPELLVQFQDESVVDDSQLPKDRFSAERLKGVDSTLKIQPAELGDSAMYLCANCRAGTDTQYFGPGTRLTVL.

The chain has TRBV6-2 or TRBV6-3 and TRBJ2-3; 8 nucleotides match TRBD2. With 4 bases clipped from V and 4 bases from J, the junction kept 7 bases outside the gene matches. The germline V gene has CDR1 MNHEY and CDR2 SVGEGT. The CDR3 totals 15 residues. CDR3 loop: CASSSSGGAPDTQYF. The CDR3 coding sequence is TGTGCCAGCAGTTCGTCCGGGGGGGCCCCAGATACGCAGTATTTT.